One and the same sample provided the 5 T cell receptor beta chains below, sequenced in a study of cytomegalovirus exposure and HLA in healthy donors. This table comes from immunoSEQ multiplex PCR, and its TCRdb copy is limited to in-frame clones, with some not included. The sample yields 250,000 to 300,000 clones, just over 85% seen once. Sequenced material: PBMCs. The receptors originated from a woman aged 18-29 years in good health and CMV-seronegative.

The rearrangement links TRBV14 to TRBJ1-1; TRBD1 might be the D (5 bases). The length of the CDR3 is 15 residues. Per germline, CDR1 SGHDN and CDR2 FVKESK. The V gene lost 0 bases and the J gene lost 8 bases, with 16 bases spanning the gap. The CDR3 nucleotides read TGTGCCAGCAGCCAAGAGTTTGAGGGGACTTCGGAAGCTTTCTTT. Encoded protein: CASSQEFEGTSEAFF.

The CDR3 sequence is CSVENANTQYF. The CDR3 nucleotides are TGCAGCGTTGAAAATGCGAATACGCAGTATTTT. The genes are TRBV29-1 and TRBJ2-3; the D is unclear. Trimming stripped 2 bases from V and 7 bases from J, with 7 bases between. The germline V gene encodes CDR1 SQVTM and CDR2 ANQGSEA. This CDR3 spans 11 amino acids.

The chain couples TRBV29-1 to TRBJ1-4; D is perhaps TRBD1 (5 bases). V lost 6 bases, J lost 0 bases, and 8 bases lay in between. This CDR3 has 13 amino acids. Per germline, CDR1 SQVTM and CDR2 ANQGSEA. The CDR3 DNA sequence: TGCAGCGTGTCGGGGGCAACTAATGAAAAACTGTTTTTT. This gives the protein CSVSGATNEKLFF.

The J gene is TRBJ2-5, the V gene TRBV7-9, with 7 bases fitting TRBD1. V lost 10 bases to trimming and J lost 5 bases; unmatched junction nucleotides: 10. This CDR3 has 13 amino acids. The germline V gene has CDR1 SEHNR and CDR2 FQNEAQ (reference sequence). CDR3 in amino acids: CAKARGQRETQYF. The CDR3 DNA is TGTGCCAAGGCGAGGGGGCAAAGGGAGACCCAGTACTTC.

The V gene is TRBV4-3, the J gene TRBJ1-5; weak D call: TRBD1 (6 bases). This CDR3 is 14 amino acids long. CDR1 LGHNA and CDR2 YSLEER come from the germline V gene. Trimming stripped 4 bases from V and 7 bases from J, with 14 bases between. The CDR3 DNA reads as TGCGCCAGCAGCCCGCAACCAGGGGTACAGCCCCAGCATTTT. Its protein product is CASSPQPGVQPQHF.